This TCR beta chain was captured by sequencing in a study of T cell responses to AZD1222 COVID-19 vaccine. Study background: Doses given second, at about 4 or about 12 weeks, were pooled. General observations from the study: Recipients of two AZD1222 doses showed rising Spike-specific TCR breadth and depth. Epitopes outside B.1.351 and B.1.1.7 mutated regions reportedly drew nearly half of spike TCRs. The span of vaccine-associated CD4 TCRs extended across spike, with dominance at 160-218 and 743-854.

This clone has just a few counts. Its antigen is still unknown. The table came from immunoSEQ multiplex PCR; TCRdb's copy has only in-frame clones and leaves some out. The data hold 150,000 or so clones, with roughly 90% observed a single time. Germline lookup yields CDR1 GTSNPN and CDR2 SVGIG (reference sequence). The CDR3 contains 10 residues. Between the trimmed V and J ends, which lost 2 bases and 11 bases, there was a span of 9 bases. The sample here was peripheral blood, taken on day 0 of AZD1222 vaccination. This clonotype originated in an adult in good health. This chain uses TRBV30 with TRBJ1-1; no reliable D call. The CDR3 sequence: CAWSRIKAFF. CDR3 nucleotides: TGTGCCTGGAGTAGGATTAAGGCTTTCTTT.